The 21 T cell receptor beta chains reported below all come from one sample, sequenced in a study of shared clonotypes between healthy human individuals. The repertoire was sequenced with immunoSEQ multiplex PCR; TCRdb's copy has only in-frame clones and lacks some. The sample has approximately 2,300,000 clones, around 90% seen once; the top ten hold more than 0.35%. Sequencing input: naive CD4+ T cells from PBMCs. Subset here: CD45RA+ positively selected. The receptors derive from a man in his late teens or twenties in good health. Some clones in this sample may be carry-over from other donors' samples.

V is TRBV4-1 and J is TRBJ2-2, with TRBD1 matching over 7 bases. CDR1 MGHRA and CDR2 YSYEKL come from the germline V gene. V was pared by 1 base and J by 6 bases, with 14 bases of the junction left unmatched. This CDR3 is built from 18 residues. CDR3 sequence (DNA): TGCGCCAGCAGCCAAGCTCTCTCGGGACAGCGTCTGTCCGGGGAGCTGTTTTTT. It specifies CASSQALSGQRLSGELFF.

Notes on this clone: The sample carries other DNA sequences with the same CDR3. This chain joins TRBV2 and TRBJ2-7; TRBD2 might be the D (6 bases). The CDR3 length is 11 residues. Trimming removed 4 bases from V and 7 bases from J, with 8 bases in between. Germline-derived CDR1 and CDR2 are SNHLY and FYNNEI. DNA for the CDR3: TGTGCCAGCAGTGTGCGGGGAGAGCAGTACTTC. It encodes CASSVRGEQYF.

The chain carries TRBV14 and TRBJ2-1; a weak D match, TRBD2 (6 bases). In germline, CDR1 is SGHDN, CDR2 FVKESK. CDR3 length equals 14 residues. The V end lost 3 bases, the J end lost 5 bases, and 11 bases lay between the germline ends. The CDR3 spells CASSHGRTNNEQFF. The CDR3 DNA follows: TGTGCCAGCAGCCATGGGAGGACAAACAATGAGCAGTTCTTC.

This clone was seen only a few times. The chain employs TRBV7-9 and TRBJ2-5; TRBD1 matches at 7 bases. This CDR3 spans 13 amino acids. In germline, CDR1 is SEHNR, CDR2 FQNEAQ (reference sequence). The V and J ends lost 4 bases and 5 bases, in that order; junction bases with no gene match: 4. The CDR3 DNA is TGTGCCAGCAGCTCAGGGGGACCTGAGACCCAGTACTTC. It encodes CASSSGGPETQYF.

The chain employs TRBV7-8 and TRBJ2-5; D is unresolved. This CDR3 has 12 residues. The ends were cut back, 2 bases at V and 5 bases at J, with 6 bases in the middle. The germline gives CDR1 SGHVS, CDR2 FQNEAQ. CDR3 sequence: CASSLIMETQYF. The CDR3 region has the DNA TGTGCCAGCAGCTTAATTATGGAGACCCAGTACTTC.

The chain is built from TRBV2 and TRBJ1-2; D may be TRBD1 (5 bases). The CDR3 is made up of 12 amino acids. The germline gives CDR1 SNHLY, CDR2 FYNNEI. V shed 6 bases and J shed 4 bases, with 9 bases lying between them. The CDR3 DNA is TGTGCCAGCAGCCTCGACAGCTATGGCTACACCTTC. Translation: CASSLDSYGYTF.

Remarks on this clone: The sample holds other DNA sequences that translate to the same CDR3. V gene TRBV5-6 combines with J gene TRBJ1-5; TRBD1 matches at 7 bases. Germline V lookup: CDR1 SGHDT, CDR2 YYEEEE. The ends lost 10 bases at V and 5 bases at J; junction bases unmatched: 9. The CDR3 contains 13 residues. The CDR3 sequence: CASSLGGYQPQHF. The CDR3 coding sequence is TGTGCCTCGAGCTTAGGGGGCTATCAGCCCCAGCATTTT. The full variable domain, completed using reference TRBV5-6 and TRBJ1-5, is DAGVTQSPTHLIKTRGQQVTLRCSPKSGHDTVSWYQQALGQGPQFIFQYYEEEERQRGNFPDRFSGHQFPNYSSELNVNALLLGDSALYLCASSLGGYQPQHFGDGTRLSIL.

Remarks on this clone: Other DNA variants within this sample encode the same CDR3. V is TRBV20-1 and J is TRBJ2-3; D gene ambiguous. Trimming shortened V by 0 bases and J by 6 bases, and 4 bases separated the two germline ends. This CDR3 has 11 amino acids. Germline lookup yields CDR1 DFQATT and CDR2 SNEGSKA (reference sequence). The CDR3 DNA follows: TGCAGTGCTAGAGATCCCGATACGCAGTATTTT. Protein sequence: CSARDPDTQYF.

This chain links TRBV5-1 with TRBJ1-2, with D uncertain. Trimming cost V 4 bases and J 3 bases, with 22 bases left between them. The CDR3 runs 17 residues. The germline V gene has CDR1 SGHRS and CDR2 YFSETQ. The CDR3 region is CASSNRAGTPSDYGYTF. CDR3 nucleotides: TGCGCCAGCAGCAATAGGGCGGGAACTCCTTCGGACTATGGCTACACCTTC.

This chain uses TRBV7-8 with TRBJ1-5; D call uncertain. Germline V gene sequence: CDR1 SGHVS, CDR2 FQNEAQ. Between the trimmed V and J ends, which lost 1 base and 0 bases, there was a span of 13 bases. The CDR3 is 17 residues long. Here the CDR3 DNA reads TGTGCCAGCAGCTTAGGGTTACAACTAGATAGCAATCAGCCCCAGCATTTT. It encodes CASSLGLQLDSNQPQHF.

As for this clone: Other nucleotide sequences from this sample produce the same CDR3. The gene calls are TRBV5-1 and TRBJ2-7; D is tentatively TRBD1 or TRBD2 (7 bases each). Trimming took 0 bases from V and 6 from J, leaving 16 bases between them. Germline CDR1 is SGHRS and CDR2 is YFSETQ. The CDR3 covers 15 residues. CDR3 sequence (DNA): TGCGCCAGCAGCTTGGAAGGCAGGGGGGGACTCGAGCAGTACTTC. As protein: CASSLEGRGGLEQYF. The complete variable domain, with remaining parts taken from reference TRBV5-1 and TRBJ2-7, reads KAGVTQTPRYLIKTRGQQVTLSCSPISGHRSVSWYQQTPGQGLQFLFEYFSETQRNKGNFPGRFSGRQFSNSRSEMNVSTLELGDSALYLCASSLEGRGGLEQYFGPGTRLTVT.

The chain recombines TRBV27 with TRBJ1-1; D gene uncertain. V was cut by 3 bases and J by 2 bases, with 7 bases left in between. Germline lookup yields CDR1 MNHEY and CDR2 SMNVEV (reference sequence). CDR3 length: 13 amino acids. The DNA of the CDR3 is TGTGCCAGCAGTTTGAAGGACAACACTGAAGCTTTCTTT. This codes for CASSLKDNTEAFF.

This clone was found once. DNA for the CDR3: TGTGCCAGCAGCTTAATTACGTTGGGACCCTCAAATGGCAATGAGCAGTTCTTC. Protein sequence: CASSLITLGPSNGNEQFF. The V and J genes are TRBV13 and TRBJ2-1; D tentatively fits TRBD1 or TRBD2 (5 bases each). Germline CDR1 is PRHDT and CDR2 is FYEKMQ (reference sequence). The CDR3 runs to 18 residues. V lost 2 bases, J lost 6 bases, and 23 bases lay in between.

The chain joins TRBV18 to TRBJ1-4; no firm D call. Germline-derived CDR1 and CDR2 are KGHSH and LQKENI. With 6 bases removed from V and 10 bases from J, the gap between germline ends came to 18 bases. The CDR3 is made up of 14 amino acids. CDR3 region: CASSLDSGGGKLFF. CDR3 nucleotide sequence: TGTGCCAGCTCCTTGGACTCAGGTGGAGGAAAACTGTTTTTT.

The chain has TRBV2 and TRBJ2-5, with D maybe TRBD1 (5 bases). Looked up from germline, CDR1 is SNHLY and CDR2 is FYNNEI. Trimming took off 10 bases at V and 3 bases at J, with 9 bases between the two ends. The CDR3 is made up of 11 amino acids. The chain's CDR3 is CATSGKETQYF. The DNA of the CDR3 is TGTGCCACCTCAGGGAAAGAGACCCAGTACTTC.

This clone was detected only once. The chain is built from TRBV7-3 and TRBJ2-3; tentatively, D is TRBD2 (6 bases). Looked up from germline, CDR1 is SGHTA and CDR2 is FQGTGA. V was pared by 2 bases and J by 6 bases, with 18 bases between. The CDR3 runs 16 residues. For the CDR3, the DNA is TGTGCCAGCAGCTTAGGTGTGGGACTCCCACCGGATACGCAGTATTTT. Its protein product is CASSLGVGLPPDTQYF.

The chain links TRBV6-5 to TRBJ1-2; 7 positions agree with TRBD1. This CDR3 spans 13 amino acids. Germline assignment: CDR1 MNHEY and CDR2 SVGAGI. Trimming took 8 bases from V and 8 from J; bases not matched to a gene: 11. The CDR3, as DNA: TGTGCCAGCGGGGCCGACAGGGCGGTAGGCTACACCTTC. Protein product: CASGADRAVGYTF.

The chain couples TRBV5-1 to TRBJ2-1; D unclear. V lost 3 bases and J lost 9, with 10 bases in between. CDR1 is SGHRS, CDR2 YFSETQ, per germline. The CDR3 is 12 residues long. CDR3 bases: TGCGCCAGCAGCTCGCCCGGCCCTGAGCAGTTCTTC. Translating it yields CASSSPGPEQFF.

About this clone: Other DNA sequences in the same sample also yield this CDR3. J is TRBJ1-1 and V is TRBV15; D is unclear. Trimming cost V 3 bases and J 0 bases, with 8 bases left between them. Germline V gene sequence: CDR1 LNHNV, CDR2 YYDKDF (reference sequence). CDR3 length equals 14 residues. CDR3 DNA: TGTGCCACCAGCAGGGGTCGATTGAACACTGAAGCTTTCTTT. Translating it yields CATSRGRLNTEAFF.

The V and J genes are TRBV9 and TRBJ2-3; no definite D call. Germline CDR1 is SGDLS and CDR2 is YYNGEE. V lost 3 bases, J lost 6 bases, and 11 bases lay in between. There are 13 residues in the CDR3. CDR3 loop: CASSGAFFDTQYF. DNA for the CDR3: TGTGCCAGCAGCGGCGCTTTTTTCGATACGCAGTATTTT.

V gene TRBV19 combines with J gene TRBJ1-3; 9 bases fit TRBD1. Germline V lookup: CDR1 LNHDA, CDR2 SQIVND (reference sequence). The V segment lost 2 bases and the J segment 0 bases; nucleotides outside the gene matches: 8. The CDR3 extends over 18 amino acids. The CDR3 DNA sequence: TGTGCCAGTAGTATACGGAAAACGGGACAGGGCTCTGGAAACACCATATATTTT. It codes for CASSIRKTGQGSGNTIYF.